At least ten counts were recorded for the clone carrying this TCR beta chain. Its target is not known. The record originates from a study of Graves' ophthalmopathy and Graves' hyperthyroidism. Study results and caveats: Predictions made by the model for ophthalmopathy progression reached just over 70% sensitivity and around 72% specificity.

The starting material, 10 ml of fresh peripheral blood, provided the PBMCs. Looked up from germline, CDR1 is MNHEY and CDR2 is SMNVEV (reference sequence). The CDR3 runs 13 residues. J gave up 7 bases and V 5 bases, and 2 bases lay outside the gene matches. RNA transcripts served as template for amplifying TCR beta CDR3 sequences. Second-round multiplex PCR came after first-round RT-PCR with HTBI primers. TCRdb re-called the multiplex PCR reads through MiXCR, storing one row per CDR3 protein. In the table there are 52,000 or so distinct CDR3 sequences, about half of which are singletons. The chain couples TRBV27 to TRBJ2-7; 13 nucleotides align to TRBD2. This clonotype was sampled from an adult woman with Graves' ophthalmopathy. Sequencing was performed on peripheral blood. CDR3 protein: CASSRLAGGEQYF. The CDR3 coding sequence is TGTGCCAGCAGTCGACTAGCGGGAGGTGAGCAGTACTTC.